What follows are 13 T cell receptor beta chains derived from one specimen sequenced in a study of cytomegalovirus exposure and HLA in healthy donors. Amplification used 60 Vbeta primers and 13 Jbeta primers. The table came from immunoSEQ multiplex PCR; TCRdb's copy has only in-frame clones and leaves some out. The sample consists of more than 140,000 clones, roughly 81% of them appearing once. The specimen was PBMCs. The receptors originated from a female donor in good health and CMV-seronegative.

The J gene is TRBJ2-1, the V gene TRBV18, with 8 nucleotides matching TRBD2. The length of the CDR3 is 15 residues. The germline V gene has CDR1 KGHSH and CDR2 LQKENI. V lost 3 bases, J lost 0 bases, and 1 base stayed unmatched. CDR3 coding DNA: TGTGCCAGCTCACCTACTAGCGGCTCCTACAATGAGCAGTTCTTC. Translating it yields CASSPTSGSYNEQFF.

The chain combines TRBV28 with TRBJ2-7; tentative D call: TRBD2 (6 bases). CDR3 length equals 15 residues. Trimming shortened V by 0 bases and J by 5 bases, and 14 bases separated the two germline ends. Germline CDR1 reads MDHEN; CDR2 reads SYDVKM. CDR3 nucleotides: TGTGCCAGCAGTTTATGGGGCGGGATGGGTAACGAGCAGTACTTC. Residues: CASSLWGGMGNEQYF.

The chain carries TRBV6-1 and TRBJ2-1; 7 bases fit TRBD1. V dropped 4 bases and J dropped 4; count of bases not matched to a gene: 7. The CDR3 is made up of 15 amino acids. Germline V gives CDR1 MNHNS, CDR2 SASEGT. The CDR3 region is CASSAPGGPYNEQFF. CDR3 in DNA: TGTGCCAGCAGTGCGCCAGGGGGACCTTACAATGAGCAGTTCTTC.

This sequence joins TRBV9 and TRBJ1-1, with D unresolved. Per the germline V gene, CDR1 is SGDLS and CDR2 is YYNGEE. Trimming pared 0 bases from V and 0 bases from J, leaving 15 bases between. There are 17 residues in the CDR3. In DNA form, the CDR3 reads TGTGCCAGCAGCGTAGGTGGCGGCTTCCGTATGAACACTGAAGCTTTCTTT. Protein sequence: CASSVGGGFRMNTEAFF.

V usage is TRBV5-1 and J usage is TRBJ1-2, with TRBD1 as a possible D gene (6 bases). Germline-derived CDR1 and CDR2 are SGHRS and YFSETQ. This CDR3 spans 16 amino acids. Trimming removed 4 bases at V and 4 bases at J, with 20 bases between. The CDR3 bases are TGCGCCAGCAGCCCCCGGACAGTGCCATCCTTCTATGGCTACACCTTC. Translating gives CASSPRTVPSFYGYTF.

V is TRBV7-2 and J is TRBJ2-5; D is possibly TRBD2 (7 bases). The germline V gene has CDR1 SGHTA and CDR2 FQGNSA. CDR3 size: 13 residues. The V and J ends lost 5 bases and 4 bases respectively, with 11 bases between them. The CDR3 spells CASSRGAGETQYF. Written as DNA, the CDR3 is TGTGCCAGCAGCCGGGGGGCAGGAGAGACCCAGTACTTC.

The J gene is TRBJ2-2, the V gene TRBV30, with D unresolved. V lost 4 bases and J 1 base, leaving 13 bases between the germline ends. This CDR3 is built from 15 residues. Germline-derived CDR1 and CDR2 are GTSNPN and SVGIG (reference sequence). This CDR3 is CAWTRDFLNTGELFF. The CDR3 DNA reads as TGTGCCTGGACTAGAGACTTCCTGAACACCGGGGAGCTGTTTTTT.

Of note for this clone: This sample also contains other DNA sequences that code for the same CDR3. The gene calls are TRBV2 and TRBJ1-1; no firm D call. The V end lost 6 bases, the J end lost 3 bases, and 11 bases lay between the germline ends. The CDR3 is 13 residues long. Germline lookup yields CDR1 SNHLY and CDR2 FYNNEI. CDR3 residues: CASSSDTYTEAFF. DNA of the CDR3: TGTGCCAGCAGCTCCGACACGTACACTGAAGCTTTCTTT. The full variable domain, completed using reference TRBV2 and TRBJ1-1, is EPEVTQTPSHQVTQMGQEVILRCVPISNHLYFYWYRQILGQKVEFLVSFYNNEISEKSEIFDDQFSVERPDGSNFTLKIRSTKLEDSAMYFCASSSDTYTEAFFGQGTRLTVV.

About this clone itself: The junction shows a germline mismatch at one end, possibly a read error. DNA of the CDR3: TGTGCTAGCAGCTTAGGGGGGGGGTTCCAAGAGACCCAGTACTTC. It translates to CASSLGGGFQETQYF. The chain is built from TRBV7-7 and TRBJ2-5, with D possibly TRBD2 on 7 matching bases. Germline V lookup: CDR1 SSHAT, CDR2 FNYEAQ (reference sequence). The CDR3 covers 15 residues. Full variable domain (rest looked up from reference TRBV7-7 and TRBJ2-5): GAGVSQSPRYKVTKRGQDVTLRCDPISSHATLYWYQQALGQGPEFLTYFNYEAQPDKSGLPSDRFSAERPEGSISTLTIQRTEQRDSAMYRCASSLGGGFQETQYFGPGTRLLVL.

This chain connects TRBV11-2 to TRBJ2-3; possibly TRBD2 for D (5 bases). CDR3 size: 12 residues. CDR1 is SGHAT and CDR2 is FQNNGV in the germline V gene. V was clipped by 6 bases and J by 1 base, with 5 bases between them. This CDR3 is CASRRGTDTQYF. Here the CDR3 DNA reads TGTGCCAGCAGGCGGGGCACAGATACGCAGTATTTT.

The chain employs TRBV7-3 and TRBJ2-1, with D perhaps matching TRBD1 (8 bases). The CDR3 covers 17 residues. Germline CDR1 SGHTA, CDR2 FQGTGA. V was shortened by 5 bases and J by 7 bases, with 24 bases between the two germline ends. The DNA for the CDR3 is TGTGCCAGCAGCCTGGACAGGGAGGGTGGGCGCTATAATGAGCAGTTCTTC. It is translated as CASSLDREGGRYNEQFF.

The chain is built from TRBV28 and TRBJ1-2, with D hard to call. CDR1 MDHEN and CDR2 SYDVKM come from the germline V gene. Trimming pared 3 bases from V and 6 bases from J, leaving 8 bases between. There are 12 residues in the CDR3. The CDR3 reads CASSFSPNGYTF. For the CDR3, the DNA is TGTGCCAGCAGTTTTTCCCCAAATGGCTACACCTTC.

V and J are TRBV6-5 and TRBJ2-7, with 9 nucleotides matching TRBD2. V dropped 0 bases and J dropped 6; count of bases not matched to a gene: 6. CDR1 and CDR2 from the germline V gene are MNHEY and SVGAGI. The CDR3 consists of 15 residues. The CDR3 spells CASSYSSGGVFEQYF. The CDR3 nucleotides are TGTGCCAGCAGTTACTCTAGCGGGGGCGTCTTCGAGCAGTACTTC.